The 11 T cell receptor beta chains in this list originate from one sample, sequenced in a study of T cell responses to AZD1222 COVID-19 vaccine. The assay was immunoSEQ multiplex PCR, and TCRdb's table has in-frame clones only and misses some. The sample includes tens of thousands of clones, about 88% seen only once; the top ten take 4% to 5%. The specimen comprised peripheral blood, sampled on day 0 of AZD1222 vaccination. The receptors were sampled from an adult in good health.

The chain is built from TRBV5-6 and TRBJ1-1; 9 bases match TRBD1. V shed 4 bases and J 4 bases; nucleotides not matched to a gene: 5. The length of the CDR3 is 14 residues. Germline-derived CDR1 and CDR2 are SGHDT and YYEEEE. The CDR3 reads CASSALDRGTEAFF. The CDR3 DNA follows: TGTGCCAGCAGCGCCTTGGACAGGGGCACTGAAGCTTTCTTT.

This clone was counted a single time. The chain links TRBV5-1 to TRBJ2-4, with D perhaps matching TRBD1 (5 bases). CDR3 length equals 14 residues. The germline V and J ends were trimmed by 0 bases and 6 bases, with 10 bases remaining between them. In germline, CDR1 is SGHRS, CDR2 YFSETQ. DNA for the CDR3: TGCGCCAGCAGCTTGGAGGGGTTACCAAACATTCAGTACTTC. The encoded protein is CASSLEGLPNIQYF. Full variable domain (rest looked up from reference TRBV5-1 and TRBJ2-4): KAGVTQTPRYLIKTRGQQVTLSCSPISGHRSVSWYQQTPGQGLQFLFEYFSETQRNKGNFPGRFSGRQFSNSRSEMNVSTLELGDSALYLCASSLEGLPNIQYFGAGTRLSVL.

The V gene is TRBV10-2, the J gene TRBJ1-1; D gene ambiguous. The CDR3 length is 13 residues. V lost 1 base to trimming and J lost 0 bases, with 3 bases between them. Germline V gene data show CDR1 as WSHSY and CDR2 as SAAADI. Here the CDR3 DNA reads TGCGCCAGCAGTGAGTACGTGAACACTGAAGCTTTCTTT. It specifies CASSEYVNTEAFF.

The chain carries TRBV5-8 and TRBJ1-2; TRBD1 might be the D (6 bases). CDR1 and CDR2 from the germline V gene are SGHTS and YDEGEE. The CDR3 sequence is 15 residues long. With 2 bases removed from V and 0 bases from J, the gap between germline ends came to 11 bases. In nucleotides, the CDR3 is TGTGCCAGCAGCTTCGCAGGGGAGGCTAACTATGGCTACACCTTC. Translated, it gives CASSFAGEANYGYTF.

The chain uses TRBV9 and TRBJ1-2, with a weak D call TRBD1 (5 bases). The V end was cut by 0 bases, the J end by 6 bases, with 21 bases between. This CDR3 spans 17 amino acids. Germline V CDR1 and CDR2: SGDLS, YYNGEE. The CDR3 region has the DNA TGTGCCAGCAGCGTAGCTCCCGCAGGGAGGGAAATGGATGGCTACACCTTC. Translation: CASSVAPAGREMDGYTF.

The CDR3 DNA sequence: TGTGCCAGCAGCACTCCGGGATCACAAGAGACCCAGTACTTC. Protein: CASSTPGSQETQYF. This rearrangement joins TRBV11-3 to TRBJ2-5; D may be TRBD2 (5 bases). V gave up 5 bases and J gave up 2 bases, with 12 bases separating them. This CDR3 is built from 14 residues. Germline lookup yields CDR1 SGHNT and CDR2 YENEEA. Based on the CDR3 plus reference TRBV11-3 and TRBJ2-5, the full variable domain is EAGVVQSPRYKIIEKKQPVAFWCNPISGHNTLYWYLQNLGQGPELLIRYENEEAVDDSQLPKDRFSAERLKGVDSTLKIQPAELGDSAVYLCASSTPGSQETQYFGPGTRLLVL.

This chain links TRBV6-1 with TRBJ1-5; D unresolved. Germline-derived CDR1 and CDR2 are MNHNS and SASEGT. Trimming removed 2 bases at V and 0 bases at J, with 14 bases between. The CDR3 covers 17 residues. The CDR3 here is CASSEFGRRYSNQPQHF. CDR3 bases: TGTGCCAGCAGTGAATTCGGGCGGAGATATAGCAATCAGCCCCAGCATTTT.

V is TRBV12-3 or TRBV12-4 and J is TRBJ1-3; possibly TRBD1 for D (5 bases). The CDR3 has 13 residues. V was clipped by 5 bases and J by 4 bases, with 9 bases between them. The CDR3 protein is CASSRTGGNTIYF. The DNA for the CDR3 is TGTGCCAGCAGTCGCACAGGAGGAAACACCATATATTTT.

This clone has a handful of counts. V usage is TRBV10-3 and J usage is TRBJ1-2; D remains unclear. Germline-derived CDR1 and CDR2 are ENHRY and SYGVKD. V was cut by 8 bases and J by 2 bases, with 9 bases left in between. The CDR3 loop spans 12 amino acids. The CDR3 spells CAISGANYGYTF. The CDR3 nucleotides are TGTGCCATCTCGGGAGCCAACTATGGCTACACCTTC.

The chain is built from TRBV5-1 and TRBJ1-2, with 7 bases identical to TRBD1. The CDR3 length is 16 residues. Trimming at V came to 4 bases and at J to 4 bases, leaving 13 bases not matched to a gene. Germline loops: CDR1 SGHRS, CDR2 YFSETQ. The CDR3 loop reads CASSNPSTGRIYGYTF. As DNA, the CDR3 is TGCGCCAGCAGCAATCCCTCGACAGGGAGGATCTATGGCTACACCTTC.

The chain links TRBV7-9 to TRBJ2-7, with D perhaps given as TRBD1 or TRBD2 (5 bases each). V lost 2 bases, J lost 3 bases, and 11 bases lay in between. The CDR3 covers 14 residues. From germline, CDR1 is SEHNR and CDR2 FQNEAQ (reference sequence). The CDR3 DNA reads TGTGCCAGCAGCTTACAGGGACGGAGCTACGAGCAGTACTTC. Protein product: CASSLQGRSYEQYF. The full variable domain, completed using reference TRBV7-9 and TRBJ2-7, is DTGVSQNPRHKITKRGQNVTFRCDPISEHNRLYWYRQTLGQGPEFLTYFQNEAQLEKSRLLSDRFSAERPKGSFSTLEIQRTEQGDSAMYLCASSLQGRSYEQYFGPGTRLTVT.